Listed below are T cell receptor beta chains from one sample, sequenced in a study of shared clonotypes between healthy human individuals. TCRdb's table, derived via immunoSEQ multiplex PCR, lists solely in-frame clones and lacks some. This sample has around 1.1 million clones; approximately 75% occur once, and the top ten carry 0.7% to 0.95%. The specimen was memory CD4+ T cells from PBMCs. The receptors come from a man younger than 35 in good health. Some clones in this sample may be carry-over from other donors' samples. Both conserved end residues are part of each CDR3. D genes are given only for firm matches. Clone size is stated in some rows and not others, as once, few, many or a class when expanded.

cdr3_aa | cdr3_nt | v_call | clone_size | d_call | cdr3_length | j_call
CASSFQTGRDEKLFF | TGTGCCAGCAGCTTCCAGACAGGGCGAGATGAAAAACTGTTTTTT | TRBV7-2 | NA | TRBD1 | 15 | TRBJ1-4
CASSWLGQSYEQYF | TGCGCCAGCAGCTGGCTGGGACAGTCCTACGAGCAGTACTTC | TRBV5-1 | NA | TRBD1 | 14 | TRBJ2-7
CASSEILAGADTQYF | TGTGCCAGCAGTGAAATTCTAGCGGGAGCAGATACGCAGTATTTT | TRBV6-1 | few | TRBD2 | 15 | TRBJ2-3
CASSVGQGDSYNEQFF | TGTGCCAGCAGCGTGGGACAGGGGGACTCCTACAATGAGCAGTTCTTC | TRBV11-1 | NA | TRBD1 | 16 | TRBJ2-1
CASSRQDGFGETQYF | TGTGCCAGCAGTCGACAGGATGGTTTTGGAGAGACCCAGTACTTC | TRBV6-5 | few | NA | 15 | TRBJ2-5
CASSLGTVRNQPQHF | TGTGCCAGCAGCTTAGGTACAGTTCGAAATCAGCCCCAGCATTTT | TRBV7-2 | NA | NA | 15 | TRBJ1-5
CASSEWALQETQYF | TGTGCCAGCAGTGAATGGGCCCTCCAAGAGACCCAGTACTTC | TRBV2 | NA | NA | 14 | TRBJ2-5
CASSLVGGDSNQPQHF | TGTGCCAGCAGCTTAGTTGGAGGCGATAGCAATCAGCCCCAGCATTTT | TRBV7-2 | NA | NA | 16 | TRBJ1-5
CSANTYYEQYF | TGCAGTGCTAATACCTACTACGAGCAGTACTTC | TRBV20-1 | NA | NA | 11 | TRBJ2-7
CASSDRVEGYTF | TGTGCCAGCTCCGACAGGGTAGAAGGCTACACCTTC | TRBV6-1 | NA | TRBD1 | 12 | TRBJ1-2
CSVVRGTSSGELFF | TGCAGCGTTGTGAGAGGAACTAGCTCGGGGGAGCTGTTTTTT | TRBV29-1 | NA | NA | 14 | TRBJ2-2
CATGRGRAYEQYF | TGCGCCACCGGCAGGGGAAGGGCCTACGAGCAGTACTTC | TRBV23-1 | NA | NA | 13 | TRBJ2-7
CASRLGGGQGLNTEAFF | TGTGCCAGCAGACTTGGGGGAGGACAGGGATTGAACACTGAAGCTTTCTTT | TRBV28 | NA | TRBD1 | 17 | TRBJ1-1
CASSLGTGVEYGYTF | TGTGCCAGCAGTTTAGGGACAGGTGTTGAGTATGGCTACACCTTC | TRBV28 | NA | TRBD1 | 15 | TRBJ1-2
CASSQGRQGALNSPLHF | TGCGCCAGCAGCCAGGGCCGACAGGGGGCCCTTAATTCACCCCTCCACTTT | TRBV4-1 | NA | TRBD1 | 17 | TRBJ1-6
CASSLEGRPQHF | TGTGCCAGCAGCTTAGAGGGGCGGCCCCAGCATTTT | TRBV7-9 | NA | NA | 12 | TRBJ1-5
CASRAGTGSYNEQFF | TGTGCCAGCAGGGCCGGGACAGGATCCTACAATGAGCAGTTCTTC | TRBV5-4 | few | TRBD1 | 15 | TRBJ2-1
CASSDNKRRALGAKNIQYF | TGTGCCAGCAGTGATAATAAGAGGCGGGCGCTTGGGGCCAAAAACATTCAGTACTTC | TRBV6-1 | NA | NA | 19 | TRBJ2-4
CASSLMSPEAFF | TGTGCCAGCAGTTTAATGTCCCCTGAAGCTTTCTTT | TRBV28 | NA | NA | 12 | TRBJ1-1
CASTLVLGTEAFF | TGTGCCAGCACCCTGGTGTTAGGAACTGAAGCTTTCTTT | TRBV28 | NA | NA | 13 | TRBJ1-1
CASSFQRGGETQYF | TGTGCCAGCAGCTTCCAGCGGGGGGGGGAGACCCAGTACTTC | TRBV11-2 | NA | TRBD2 | 14 | TRBJ2-5
CASSLIASGSYVGELFF | TGTGCCAGCAGCTTAATCGCTAGCGGGAGCTATGTCGGGGAGCTGTTTTTT | TRBV7-6 | NA | TRBD2 | 17 | TRBJ2-2
CASSLSGYGYTF | TGTGCCAGCAGTTTATCTGGCTATGGCTACACCTTC | TRBV28 | NA | NA | 12 | TRBJ1-2
CASAYRTGGGYTF | TGTGCTAGTGCATATCGCACGGGAGGCGGCTACACCTTC | TRBV12-5 | NA | NA | 13 | TRBJ1-2
CASNHGGTEAFF | TGTGCCAGCAACCACGGTGGCACTGAAGCTTTCTTT | TRBV7-9 | NA | NA | 12 | TRBJ1-1
CASNPGGLGGNEQFF | TGTGCCAGCAACCCCGGGGGACTAGGCGGCAATGAGCAGTTCTTC | TRBV6-1 | NA | TRBD2 | 15 | TRBJ2-1
CASSQEREKQETQYF | TGCGCCAGCAGCCAAGAGCGGGAAAAGCAAGAGACCCAGTACTTC | TRBV4-3 | NA | NA | 15 | TRBJ2-5
CASKPMQQGTDTQYF | TGTGCCAGCAAACCGATGCAGCAGGGCACAGATACGCAGTATTTT | TRBV7-2 | NA | NA | 15 | TRBJ2-3
CASNTRRELTTYEQYF | TGTGCCAGCAACACGCGGAGGGAGTTGACAACCTACGAGCAGTACTTC | TRBV28 | few | NA | 16 | TRBJ2-7
CASREGFARETQYF | TGTGCCAGCCGAGAGGGGTTTGCGAGGGAGACCCAGTACTTC | TRBV6-6 | NA | NA | 14 | TRBJ2-5
CASSPPETANTGELFF | TGTGCCAGCAGCCCACCTGAGACGGCCAACACCGGGGAGCTGTTTTTT | TRBV7-2 | NA | NA | 16 | TRBJ2-2
CSATQKHEAFF | TGCAGTGCTACCCAGAAGCACGAAGCTTTCTTT | TRBV20-1 | many | NA | 11 | TRBJ1-1
CASAYYGAAGGELFF | TGTGCCAGCGCTTACTACGGGGCCGCCGGCGGGGAGCTGTTTTTT | TRBV2 | NA | NA | 15 | TRBJ2-2
CASSNRGDRDEQFF | TGCGCCAGCAGCAATCGAGGGGATAGGGATGAGCAGTTCTTC | TRBV5-1 | NA | NA | 14 | TRBJ2-1
CASSLSRAESYEQYF | TGTGCCAGCAGCTTATCCCGAGCGGAGTCCTACGAGCAGTACTTC | TRBV7-3 | NA | NA | 15 | TRBJ2-7
CASSFPMRDQSTDTQYF | TGTGCCAGCAGTTTTCCGATGCGGGACCAGAGCACAGATACGCAGTATTTT | TRBV28 | NA | NA | 17 | TRBJ2-3
CASRHRYEQYF | TGTGCCAGCAGACACCGCTACGAGCAGTACTTC | TRBV6-1 | NA | NA | 11 | TRBJ2-7
CASSSPRGHGYTF | TGTGCCAGCAGTTCCCCTAGGGGGCACGGCTACACCTTC | TRBV28 | NA | TRBD1 | 13 | TRBJ1-2
CASSLDRGGEQFF | TGTGCCAGCAGCCTAGACCGAGGCGGTGAGCAGTTCTTC | TRBV7-7 | NA | NA | 13 | TRBJ2-1
CASSPPLGEQFF | TGTGCCAGCAGCCCACCTTTAGGGGAGCAGTTCTTC | TRBV7-2 | NA | NA | 12 | TRBJ2-1
CASSGDAWNTEAFF | TGTGCCAGCAGTGGGGACGCCTGGAACACTGAAGCTTTCTTT | TRBV6-1 | NA | NA | 14 | TRBJ1-1
CASSFSMNTEAFF | TGTGCCAGCAGCTTTTCGATGAACACTGAAGCTTTCTTT | TRBV7-3 | few | NA | 13 | TRBJ1-1
CASSQEKGMNTEAFF | TGCGCCAGCAGCCAAGAAAAAGGTATGAACACTGAAGCTTTCTTT | TRBV4-1 | NA | NA | 15 | TRBJ1-1
CASSLSTGAGYGYTF | TGTGCCAGCAGTTTATCGACGGGGGCGGGCTATGGCTACACCTTC | TRBV27 | few | NA | 15 | TRBJ1-2
CASSLAGGDTQYF | TGTGCCAGCAGCTTAGCGGGAGGAGATACGCAGTATTTT | TRBV7-9 | NA | NA | 13 | TRBJ2-3
CASSEEPTYNEQFF | TGTGCCAGCTCAGAGGAGCCCACTTACAATGAGCAGTTCTTC | TRBV18 | NA | NA | 14 | TRBJ2-1
CASSRQGFYNEQFF | TGTGCCAGCAGCAGACAGGGGTTCTACAATGAGCAGTTCTTC | TRBV6-4 | NA | TRBD1 | 14 | TRBJ2-1
CASSVGFGVEKLFF | TGTGCCAGCAGTGTGGGGTTCGGGGTTGAAAAACTGTTTTTT | TRBV6-1 | NA | NA | 14 | TRBJ1-4
CASRPAGASQQYF | TGTGCCAGCAGGCCCGCGGGAGCCTCGCAGCAGTACTTC | TRBV6-6 | NA | TRBD2 | 13 | TRBJ2-7
CASGQGGEKLFF | TGTGCCAGCGGGCAGGGCGGCGAAAAACTGTTTTTT | TRBV7-2 | NA | NA | 12 | TRBJ1-4
CAWSPGMYGYTF | TGTGCCTGGAGTCCTGGGATGTATGGCTACACCTTC | TRBV30 | few | NA | 12 | TRBJ1-2
CASSSKQGATNEKLFF | TGTGCCAGCAGTTCCAAACAGGGGGCAACTAATGAAAAACTGTTTTTT | TRBV28 | once | TRBD1 | 16 | TRBJ1-4